This T cell receptor (beta chain) was identified during a study of OX40 agonist ivuxolimab in advanced cancers. Study-level information: It was permissible to have had prior anti-PD-1, anti-PD-L1 or anti-CTLA-4 therapy, and around 43% had some. Findings and limits, study-wide: Among some nonresponders, normalized T-cell clonal expansion was also low. Blood T cells, both CD4+ and CD8+, expanded clonally by week 6 at 0.1 to 3.0 mg/kg. Not determined was the antigen specificity of the expanded peripheral T cells.

A note on this clone: Its antigen is currently unknown.

TCRdb's copy holds only in-frame clones and misses some; the assay was immunoSEQ multiplex PCR. The sample carries tens of thousands of clones, 80% to 95% recorded once. With 1 base clipped from V and 6 bases from J, the junction kept 9 bases outside the gene matches. The CDR3 sequence is 14 residues long. The germline V gene has CDR1 GTSNPN and CDR2 SVGIG (reference sequence). The chain links TRBV30 to TRBJ2-7; the match to TRBD2 covers 7 bases. The receptor's source is an adult with an advanced solid tumor such as melanoma, head and neck, liver or kidney cancer. Sample: CD4+ or CD8+ T cells sorted from blood, taken in a trial of the OX40 agonist ivuxolimab. This CDR3 reads CAWSEVAGPSEQYF. In DNA, the CDR3 is TGTGCCTGGAGTGAGGTAGCGGGTCCAAGCGAGCAGTACTTC.